This entry lists 8 T cell receptor beta chains sequenced from one sample in a study of human CD8 memory T cell subsets (TCRdb year 2020). The sequencer listed for this sample is NextSeq 550. A Human TCR Profiling Kit was used to prepare UMI-labeled 5' RACE TCRbeta libraries. Through TCRdb reprocessing, the reads give one entry per CDR3 protein sequence; DNA is omitted. The sample's records list about 6,200 distinct CDR3 sequences. Of the sample, under 40% falls within the top ten clones. Input material: CD8+ effector memory T cells (TEM) sorted from PBMCs. The cell subset or site label here, explained by the study, means: effector memory CD8 T cells, CCR7- CD45RO+ CD95+. These receptors originate from a human donor in good health.

V is TRBV2 and J is TRBJ2-7; the D call from TCRdb, TRBD1, cannot be confirmed without DNA. This CDR3 contains 14 residues. Germline values: CDR1 SNHLY, CDR2 FYNNEI. This CDR3 reads CASRRRTVPYEQYF.

This chain uses TRBV5-4 with TRBJ2-7; TCRdb's assignment of TRBD2 cannot be checked, as there is no DNA. The CDR3 length is 16 residues. The germline V gene encodes CDR1 SGHNT and CDR2 YYREEE (reference sequence). CDR3 residues: CASSLWERGGPYEQYF.

V gene TRBV29-1 combines with J gene TRBJ1-5; TCRdb lists TRBD1, though no DNA is available to test this call. The CDR3 is 14 amino acids. The germline V gene encodes CDR1 SQVTM and CDR2 ANQGSEA. CDR3: CSVETGDSNQPQHF.

This chain links TRBV27 with TRBJ2-1; TCRdb outputs TRBD2, but without DNA this stays unchecked. The CDR3 consists of 15 residues. Germline values: CDR1 MNHEY, CDR2 SMNVEV (reference sequence). The CDR3 spells CASSLVAEGYNEQFF.

The chain recombines TRBV28 with TRBJ2-7; TCRdb returns TRBD1, unconfirmable since there is no DNA. Germline values: CDR1 MDHEN, CDR2 SYDVKM. The CDR3 extends over 16 amino acids. This CDR3 reads CASSSAPGQGSYEQYF.

The chain couples TRBV11-3 to TRBJ2-1; TCRdb's D call, TRBD2, is unchecked because there is no DNA. This CDR3 has 15 residues. CDR1 and CDR2 (germline): SGHNT, YENEEA. The CDR3 loop reads CASSPGTSGEDEQFF.

The chain links TRBV27 to TRBJ2-7; TCRdb selects TRBD1, and the lack of DNA leaves this call unchecked. Germline V gene data show CDR1 as MNHEY and CDR2 as SMNVEV (reference sequence). CDR3 length equals 13 residues. The CDR3 is CASSLSEGNEQYF.

J is TRBJ2-7 and V is TRBV12-3 or TRBV12-4; TCRdb calls TRBD1, which cannot be checked without DNA. This CDR3 region has 13 residues. The CDR3 reads CASSPGTRYEQYF.